One T cell receptor (beta chain) is described in this entry. Its matching antigen is unknown. The data were taken from a study of cytomegalovirus exposure and HLA in healthy donors. Study results and caveats: V- and J-gene trimming of TCR beta was linked (in a later analysis) to a missense DCLRE1C variant. Donors were assumed by presence/absence analyses to have roughly uniform sequencing depth. Evidence from a later analysis indicated that most CMV-associated TCR beta chains looked HLA-restricted. The sole available immune exposure information was CMV serostatus.

The V and J ends lost 3 bases and 4 bases, in that order; junction bases with no gene match: 6. The CDR3 spans 15 residues. From germline, CDR1 is MGHRA and CDR2 YSYEKL. The primer mix had 60 Vbeta and 13 Jbeta primers. Clones were read by immunoSEQ multiplex PCR, and TCRdb kept only the in-frame ones, dropping some. The table includes approximately 190,000 clones, 75% to 90% detected once. This TCR derives from a boy under 10 years old in good health and CMV-seronegative. The sample taken for sequencing was PBMCs. The rearrangement uses TRBV4-1 and TRBJ2-1, with 7 positions matching TRBD1. CDR3 nucleotides: TGCGCCAGCAGCCACCGACAGGGTCCGTACAATGAGCAGTTCTTC. It encodes CASSHRQGPYNEQFF.